A single sample gave rise to the 11 T cell receptor beta chains below, sequenced in a study of OX40 agonist ivuxolimab in advanced cancers. Profiled with immunoSEQ multiplex PCR; TCRdb holds only in-frame clones, not every one. The sample yields some 30,000 clones, 74% seen once. Sequencing used CD4+ or CD8+ T cells sorted from blood, obtained in a trial of the OX40 agonist ivuxolimab. All receptors come from an adult with an advanced solid tumor such as melanoma, head and neck, liver or kidney cancer.

This clone was seen a handful of times. The rearrangement joins TRBV29-1 to TRBJ1-1, with 9 positions matching TRBD1. This CDR3 is 12 amino acids long. From germline, CDR1 is SQVTM and CDR2 ANQGSEA. V lost 7 bases to trimming and J lost 4 bases; unmatched junction nucleotides: 4. The CDR3 DNA follows: TGCAGCGCCACAGGGGGCGGCACTGAAGCTTTCTTT. The encoded protein is CSATGGGTEAFF.

The chain recombines TRBV2 with TRBJ2-5; D gene uncertain. The length of the CDR3 is 12 residues. V lost 2 bases and J lost 7, with 8 bases in between. CDR1 is SNHLY, CDR2 FYNNEI, per germline. The CDR3 loop is CASSEMARTQYF. CDR3 bases: TGTGCCAGCAGTGAAATGGCCCGGACCCAGTACTTC.

This clone was recorded once. The CDR3 loop is CAIRDSRGFTDTQYF. The CDR3 nucleotides read TGTGCCATCAGGGATAGCAGGGGATTCACAGATACGCAGTATTTT. The genes are TRBV10-3 and TRBJ2-3, with D possibly being TRBD1 (6 bases). CDR3 length equals 15 residues. CDR1 is ENHRY, CDR2 SYGVKD, per germline. The V gene lost 6 bases and the J gene lost 2 bases, with 15 bases spanning the gap.

This clone qualifies as medium-sized (0.01 to 0.1%). Other DNA sequences in the sample encode the same CDR3. The chain links TRBV5-1 to TRBJ1-1; D not certain. V lost 4 bases to trimming and J lost 1 base, with 11 bases between them. There are 14 residues in the CDR3. Germline values: CDR1 SGHRS, CDR2 YFSETQ. The CDR3 DNA reads TGCGCCAGCAGCCGCTTCGATGGGAACACTGAAGCTTTCTTT. This codes for CASSRFDGNTEAFF.

With regard to this clone: The sample carries other DNA sequences with the same CDR3. The chain uses TRBV7-6 and TRBJ1-3; 9 positions agree with TRBD1. After removal of 6 bases from V and 4 bases from J, the junction contained 4 bases not matched to a gene. The V gene's germline CDR1 is SGHVS and CDR2 FNYEAQ. The CDR3 is made up of 14 amino acids. In DNA form, the CDR3 reads TGTGCCAGCAGTCGGGACAGGGTGGGAAACACCATATATTTT. It is translated as CASSRDRVGNTIYF.

The V call is TRBV9, the J call TRBJ2-7, with D possibly TRBD1 on 5 matching bases. The CDR3 runs to 13 residues. Deletions cut 3 bases from V and 4 bases from J, with 11 bases between. The germline gives CDR1 SGDLS, CDR2 YYNGEE. The DNA for the CDR3 is TGTGCCAGCAGCGAGACAGATAGGTACGAGCAGTACTTC. Translated: CASSETDRYEQYF.

V and J are TRBV18 and TRBJ2-1; D unresolved. Germline V gene lookup returns CDR1 KGHSH and CDR2 LQKENI. The V end was cut by 3 bases, the J end by 7 bases, with 4 bases between. There are 11 residues in the CDR3. CDR3 in DNA: TGTGCCAGCTCACCGGCGAATGAGCAGTTCTTC. Amino acid sequence: CASSPANEQFF.

The J gene is TRBJ1-2, the V gene TRBV7-9; D uncertain. The CDR3 is 12 residues long. Trimming removed 2 bases at V and 8 bases at J, with 9 bases between. Germline loops: CDR1 SEHNR, CDR2 FQNEAQ (reference sequence). The CDR3 reads CASSLLTGGYTF. The CDR3 nucleotides are TGTGCCAGCAGCTTACTCACCGGCGGCTACACCTTC.

This chain joins TRBV28 and TRBJ1-1; D is uncertain. The V and J ends lost 2 bases and 1 base respectively, with 5 bases between them. The CDR3 consists of 13 residues. Germline lookup yields CDR1 MDHEN and CDR2 SYDVKM. The CDR3 sequence is CASSLLGNTEAFF. The DNA for the CDR3 is TGTGCCAGCAGTTTACTTGGGAACACTGAAGCTTTCTTT.

The table lists this clone with a few counts. The rearrangement links TRBV7-3 to TRBJ2-2, with a possible D match to TRBD2 (5 bases). The CDR3 is 14 residues long. CDR1 is SGHTA, CDR2 FQGTGA, per germline. V was shortened by 6 bases and J by 1 base, with 9 bases between the two germline ends. The CDR3 sequence: CASRRAENTGELFF. The DNA of the CDR3 is TGTGCCAGCAGACGAGCGGAGAACACCGGGGAGCTGTTTTTT.

The chain joins TRBV30 to TRBJ2-1, with D tentatively TRBD1 or TRBD2 (6 bases each). Per the germline V gene, CDR1 is GTSNPN and CDR2 is SVGIG (reference sequence). V dropped 5 bases and J dropped 3 bases, with 14 bases sitting between them. This CDR3 spans 14 amino acids. The CDR3, as DNA: TGTGCCTGGGAGCAACAGGGACTCTACAATGAGCAGTTCTTC. Encoded protein: CAWEQQGLYNEQFF.